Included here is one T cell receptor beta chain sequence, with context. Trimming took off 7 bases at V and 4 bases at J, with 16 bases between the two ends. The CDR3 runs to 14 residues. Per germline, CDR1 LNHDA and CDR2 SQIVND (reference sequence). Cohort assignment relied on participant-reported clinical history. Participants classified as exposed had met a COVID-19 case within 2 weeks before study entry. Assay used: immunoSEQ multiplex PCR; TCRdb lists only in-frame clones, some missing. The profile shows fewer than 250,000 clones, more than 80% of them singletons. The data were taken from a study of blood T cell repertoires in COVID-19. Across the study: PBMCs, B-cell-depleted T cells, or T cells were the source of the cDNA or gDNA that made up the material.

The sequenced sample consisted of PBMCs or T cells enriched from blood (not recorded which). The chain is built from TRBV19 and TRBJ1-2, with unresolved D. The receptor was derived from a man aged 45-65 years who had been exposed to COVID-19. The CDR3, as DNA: TGTGCCAGTATTTCAACTCCCGGAGGCTATGGCTACACCTTC. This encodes CASISTPGGYGYTF.